This entry lists 7 T cell receptor beta chains sequenced from one sample in a study of blood T cell repertoires in COVID-19. Only in-frame clones appear in the TCRdb table, and some are missing; sequencing was by immunoSEQ multiplex PCR. The table lists roughly 260,000 clones, 70% to 90% of them singletons. Sample: peripheral blood. These receptors originate from a woman aged 50 to 60 with acute or convalescent COVID-19.

This clone was observed once. The chain employs TRBV18 and TRBJ1-5; perhaps TRBD1 as D (5 bases). The germline V gene encodes CDR1 KGHSH and CDR2 LQKENI. There are 14 residues in the CDR3. V shed 8 bases and J shed 7 bases, with 18 bases lying between them. The CDR3 DNA reads as TGTGCCAGCACGCAAGTGGGGGGAGTGCAGCCCCAGCATTTT. Encoded protein: CASTQVGGVQPQHF.

This clone was detected only a few times. The V call is TRBV4-1, the J call TRBJ2-2; unclear D gene. Trimming cost V 1 base and J 2 bases, with 11 bases left between them. CDR1 is MGHRA and CDR2 is YSYEKL in the germline V gene. This CDR3 has 16 amino acids. CDR3 DNA: TGCGCCAGCAGCCAAGGTCTGGCGGTTAACACCGGGGAGCTGTTTTTT. Encoded protein: CASSQGLAVNTGELFF.

The CDR3 loop reads CASSRSPGNTIYF. CDR3 DNA sequence: TGTGCTAGTAGCCGGTCACCTGGAAACACCATATATTTT. The chain carries TRBV12-5 and TRBJ1-3; D uncertain. CDR3 size: 13 residues. V lost 8 bases and J 2 bases, leaving 10 bases between the germline ends. Germline CDR1 reads LGHNT; CDR2 reads FRNRAP. The whole variable domain, remainder taken from reference TRBV12-5 and TRBJ1-3, is DARVTQTPRHKVTEMGQEVTMRCQPILGHNTVFWYRQTMMQGLELLAYFRNRAPLDDSGMPKDRFSAEMPDATLATLKIQPSEPRDSAVYFCASSRSPGNTIYFGEGSWLTVV.

The chain employs TRBV5-1 and TRBJ2-6; TRBD1 might be the D (5 bases). This CDR3 is built from 17 residues. Trimming removed 0 bases from V and 4 bases from J, with 14 bases in between. Germline CDR1 reads SGHRS; CDR2 reads YFSETQ. CDR3 sequence (DNA): TGCGCCAGCAGCTTGGTGGTAAGACAGACCGGGGCCAACGTCCTGACTTTC. Translated, it gives CASSLVVRQTGANVLTF.

This clone was counted a single time. The chain combines TRBV3-1 (or the pseudogene TRBV3-2) with TRBJ2-7, with TRBD2 matching over 7 bases. The germline CDR1 and CDR2 sequences are LGHDT and YNNKEL (reference sequence). V gave up 2 bases and J gave up 6 bases; unmatched junction bases: 13. The length of the CDR3 is 16 residues. The CDR3 DNA reads TGTGCCAGCAGCCAAAGGGGCAGTGGGAGGGAGGGCGAGCAGTACTTC. Its translation: CASSQRGSGREGEQYF.

The CDR3 DNA follows: TGTGCCAGCCCCATCCGGGGACACTCCTACGAGCAGTACTTC. Translated, it gives CASPIRGHSYEQYF. V gene TRBV9 combines with J gene TRBJ2-7; TRBD1 is a possible D gene (6 bases). Per germline, CDR1 SGDLS and CDR2 YYNGEE. V was shortened by 7 bases and J by 0 bases, with 14 bases between the two germline ends. This CDR3 has 14 residues.

The chain has TRBV6-5 and TRBJ2-1, with 10 positions matching TRBD1. The junction had 2 bases not matched to a gene; V was cut back by 0 bases and J by 6 bases. The CDR3 length is 15 residues. Germline V CDR1 and CDR2: MNHEY, SVGAGI. The CDR3 nucleotides read TGTGCCAGCAGTTACTCGAGGACAGGGGGCAATGAGCAGTTCTTC. It codes for CASSYSRTGGNEQFF.